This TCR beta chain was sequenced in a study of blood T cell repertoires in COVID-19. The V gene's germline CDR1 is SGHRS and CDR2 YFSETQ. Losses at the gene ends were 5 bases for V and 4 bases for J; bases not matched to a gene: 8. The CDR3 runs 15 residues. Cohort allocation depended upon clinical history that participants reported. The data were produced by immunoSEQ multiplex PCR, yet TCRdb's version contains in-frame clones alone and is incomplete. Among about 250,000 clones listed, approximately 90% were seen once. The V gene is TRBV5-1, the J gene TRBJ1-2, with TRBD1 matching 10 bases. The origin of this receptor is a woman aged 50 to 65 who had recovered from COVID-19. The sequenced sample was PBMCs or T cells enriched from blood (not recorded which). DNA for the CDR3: TGCGCCAGCAGAAAAGACAGGGGGCGCACCTATGGCTACACCTTC. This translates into CASRKDRGRTYGYTF.